A single sample gave rise to the 24 T cell receptor beta chains below, sequenced in a study of a mutant IDH1 vaccine in newly diagnosed glioma (dated by TCRdb to the early 2020s). The time point tag for this specimen amounts to: week 35, safety follow-up. Each vaccine dose, consisting of 300 ug of a 20-mer mutant IDH1 peptide in Montanide, was administered subcutaneously with topical imiquimod. Library prep was done by the immunoSEQ multiplex PCR assay. TCRdb provides this immuneACCESS table in a form limited to in-frame rearrangements. Some clones are lacking; in checked studies, under half of them reflect an unresolved V gene, and why the rest are absent is not known. This sample gives tens of thousands of clones in total; more than 70% of them show up just once. In total, the top ten clones hold around 12% of the sample. Antigen specificity for these receptors is unknown. Sequenced here: PBMCs, sampled from a glioma patient whose treatment included an IDH1 peptide vaccine. The receptors were gathered from a man between 18 and 35 years old with glioma.

CDR3 nucleotide sequence: TGTGCCAGCAGCTTAGTGAGGTACACTGAAGCTTTCTTT. This translates into CASSLVRYTEAFF. This chain joins TRBV7-9 and TRBJ1-1, with no clear D. Germline V gene sequence: CDR1 SEHNR, CDR2 FQNEAQ (reference sequence). V shed 1 base and J shed 3 bases, with 6 bases lying between them. The length of the CDR3 is 13 residues.

This sequence joins TRBV7-6 and TRBJ2-1; D gene uncertain. The germline V gene encodes CDR1 SGHVS and CDR2 FNYEAQ. CDR3 length equals 12 residues. Trimming removed 2 bases at V and 13 bases at J, with 12 bases between. CDR3 sequence (DNA): TGTGCCAGCAGCTTAAGACAAGGCCCCCAGTTCTTC. Its translation is CASSLRQGPQFF.

The chain combines TRBV15 with TRBJ2-1; possible D gene TRBD2, 6 bases. From germline, CDR1 is LNHNV and CDR2 YYDKDF (reference sequence). The CDR3 spans 16 residues. V lost 4 bases to trimming and J lost 3 bases, with 16 bases between them. The CDR3 reads CATSTLTGTLYNEQFF. In nucleotides, the CDR3 is TGTGCCACCAGCACCTTAACCGGGACTCTCTACAATGAGCAGTTCTTC.

The chain carries TRBV4-1 and TRBJ1-1, with unresolved D. The CDR3 has 13 residues. Between the trimmed V and J ends, which lost 4 bases and 3 bases, there was a span of 9 bases. The germline gives CDR1 MGHRA, CDR2 YSYEKL. This CDR3 reads CASSLKTYTEAFF. The CDR3 DNA reads as TGCGCCAGCAGCCTAAAAACGTACACTGAAGCTTTCTTT.

The rearrangement joins TRBV6-5 to TRBJ1-1; maybe TRBD1 (5 bases). Germline CDR1 is MNHEY and CDR2 is SVGAGI. Trimming removed 2 bases at V and 5 bases at J, with 12 bases between. The CDR3 is made up of 14 amino acids. The CDR3: CASSYMRGETEAFF. Written as DNA, the CDR3 is TGTGCCAGCAGTTACATGCGGGGCGAGACTGAAGCTTTCTTT.

The chain carries TRBV5-4 and TRBJ2-4; D perhaps matches TRBD2 (6 bases). Germline CDR1 reads SGHNT; CDR2 reads YYREEE (reference sequence). The CDR3 runs 14 residues. The ends were cut back, 0 bases at V and 8 bases at J, with 12 bases in the middle. CDR3 residues: CASSLGGGKDIQYF. The DNA of the CDR3 is TGTGCCAGCAGCTTGGGGGGCGGGAAAGACATTCAGTACTTC. Variable domain in full (rest from reference TRBV5-4 and TRBJ2-4): ETGVTQSPTHLIKTRGQQVTLRCSSQSGHNTVSWYQQALGQGPQFIFQYYREEENGRGNFPPRFSGLQFPNYSSELNVNALELDDSALYLCASSLGGGKDIQYFGAGTRLSVL.

The chain uses TRBV4-1 and TRBJ2-2; 10 nucleotides match TRBD1. V dropped 8 bases and J dropped 6; count of bases not matched to a gene: 9. Germline lookup yields CDR1 MGHRA and CDR2 YSYEKL. The CDR3 sequence is 15 residues long. The CDR3: CASGSPGQGSGELFF. The CDR3 nucleotides read TGCGCCAGCGGAAGTCCGGGACAGGGGTCCGGGGAGCTGTTTTTT.

The chain combines TRBV11-3 with TRBJ2-1, with D perhaps matching TRBD1 or TRBD2 (5 bases each). Germline values: CDR1 SGHNT, CDR2 YENEEA. V was cut by 3 bases and J by 9 bases, with 15 bases left in between. The CDR3 covers 14 residues. Here the CDR3 DNA reads TGTGCCAGCAGCTTCACGGCGGTTGGGGGTGAGCAGTTCTTC. The encoded protein is CASSFTAVGGEQFF.

The V gene is TRBV19, the J gene TRBJ2-1, with a tentative D call TRBD1 (6 bases). CDR1 is LNHDA and CDR2 is SQIVND in the germline V gene (reference sequence). Trimming cost V 1 base and J 8 bases, with 12 bases left between them. The CDR3 is made up of 14 amino acids. The CDR3 DNA follows: TGTGCCAGTAGTATAGCCGCCCAGGGGTATGAGCAGTTCTTC. This encodes CASSIAAQGYEQFF.

This clone was picked up one time. V gene TRBV7-9 combines with J gene TRBJ1-2; possibly TRBD1 for D (6 bases). Germline V lookup: CDR1 SEHNR, CDR2 FQNEAQ (reference sequence). Trimming left V 5 bases short and J 10 bases short, with 14 bases between. The CDR3 is 12 amino acids. The chain's CDR3 is CASSRPQGDYTF. The CDR3, as DNA: TGTGCCAGCAGCCGCCCACAGGGTGACTACACCTTC.

Notes on this clone: The sample carries other DNA sequences with the same CDR3. This chain uses TRBV14 with TRBJ1-4; D not resolved. The CDR3 length is 15 residues. Deletions cut 2 bases from V and 0 bases from J, with 7 bases between. Germline lookup yields CDR1 SGHDN and CDR2 FVKESK. CDR3 sequence reads: CASSQRPATNEKLFF. For the CDR3, the DNA is TGTGCCAGCAGCCAAAGGCCCGCAACTAATGAAAAACTGTTTTTT.

The chain's CDR3 is CASSLLNRLELFF. DNA for the CDR3: TGTGCCAGCAGTTTACTTAACAGACTAGAACTGTTTTTT. The chain employs TRBV28 and TRBJ1-4; D is uncertain. V gave up 2 bases and J gave up 12 bases, with 13 bases separating them. The CDR3 runs 13 residues. Germline V gives CDR1 MDHEN, CDR2 SYDVKM.

The chain employs TRBV4-3 and TRBJ1-5; 8 bases align to TRBD1. V was clipped by 2 bases and J by 7 bases; unmatched bases: 10. The CDR3 loop spans 16 amino acids. Germline CDR1 reads LGHNA; CDR2 reads YSLEER. DNA of the CDR3: TGCGCCAGCAGCCAACCCGGACAGGGAAGGCCCCAGCCCCAGCATTTT. This gives the protein CASSQPGQGRPQPQHF.

Regarding this clone: Within the sample, other DNA sequences also encode this same CDR3. The V call is TRBV6-4, the J call TRBJ1-1; D gene uncertain. The length of the CDR3 is 13 residues. Per germline, CDR1 MRHNA and CDR2 SNTAGT. The germline V and J ends were trimmed by 0 bases and 1 base, with 3 bases remaining between them. CDR3 nucleotides: TGTGCCAGCAGTGACTCCGCGAACACTGAAGCTTTCTTT. Its protein is CASSDSANTEAFF.

J is TRBJ2-7 and V is TRBV27; no reliable D call. This CDR3 region has 15 residues. The germline CDR1 and CDR2 sequences are MNHEY and SMNVEV (reference sequence). Between the trimmed V and J ends, which lost 0 bases and 6 bases, there was a span of 15 bases. This chain's CDR3 is CASSLSRHPRSEQYF. The CDR3, as DNA: TGTGCCAGCAGTTTATCGCGCCATCCCAGGTCCGAGCAGTACTTC.

The chain couples TRBV7-9 to TRBJ2-5; either TRBD1 or TRBD2 may fit D (6 bases each). V lost 11 bases, J lost 2 bases, and 21 bases lay in between. Germline-derived CDR1 and CDR2 are SEHNR and FQNEAQ (reference sequence). The CDR3 runs to 15 residues. CDR3 bases: TGTGCCTTTCAGGGGCGGGACTCGGGACAAGAGACCCAGTACTTC. Translating it yields CAFQGRDSGQETQYF.

The rearrangement uses TRBV18 and TRBJ2-5; no definite D call. V was cut by 2 bases and J by 2 bases, with 12 bases left in between. Germline-derived CDR1 and CDR2 are KGHSH and LQKENI. The CDR3 has 15 residues. The CDR3 coding sequence is TGTGCCAGCTCACCAGGGCGGCCTCTTCAAGAGACCCAGTACTTC. It specifies CASSPGRPLQETQYF. The variable domain in full, with the rest retrieved from reference TRBV18 and TRBJ2-5, is NAGVMQNPRHLVRRRGQEARLRCSPMKGHSHVYWYRQLPEEGLKFMVYLQKENIIDESGMPKERFSAEFPKEGPSILRIQQVVRGDSAAYFCASSPGRPLQETQYFGPGTRLLVL.

The gene calls are TRBV7-8 and TRBJ2-1; TRBD2 matches 11 bases. Trimming took 0 bases from V and 4 from J; bases not matched to a gene: 5. In germline, CDR1 is SGHVS, CDR2 FQNEAQ. The CDR3 loop spans 17 amino acids. This CDR3 is CASSLALTSGTYNEQFF. The DNA of the CDR3 is TGTGCCAGCAGCTTAGCGCTGACTAGCGGGACATACAATGAGCAGTTCTTC.

The V call is TRBV7-3, the J call TRBJ2-2, with D unclear. Germline V lookup: CDR1 SGHTA, CDR2 FQGTGA. The ends were cut back, 0 bases at V and 1 base at J, with 12 bases in the middle. The CDR3 runs to 17 residues. The CDR3 reads CASSLTLAQMNTGELFF. CDR3 in DNA: TGTGCCAGCAGCTTAACATTAGCACAGATGAACACCGGGGAGCTGTTTTTT. The entire variable domain, with the rest obtained from reference TRBV7-3 and TRBJ2-2, is as follows: GAGVSQTPSNKVTEKGKYVELRCDPISGHTALYWYRQSLGQGPEFLIYFQGTGAADDSGLPNDRFFAVRPEGSVSTLKIQRTERGDSAVYLCASSLTLAQMNTGELFFGEGSRLTVL.

The chain carries TRBV5-1 and TRBJ2-3, with 9 nucleotides matching TRBD1. Germline V gene lookup returns CDR1 SGHRS and CDR2 YFSETQ. The ends lost 2 bases at V and 6 bases at J; junction bases unmatched: 4. This CDR3 is 14 amino acids long. CDR3 region: CASSLGQGPDTQYF. In DNA, the CDR3 is TGCGCCAGCAGCTTAGGACAGGGGCCCGATACGCAGTATTTT.

The chain employs TRBV25-1 and TRBJ1-3, with TRBD1 identical over 7 bases. This CDR3 comprises 15 residues. With V trimmed by 4 bases and J by 3 bases, 6 bases remained unmatched. The germline gives CDR1 MGHDK, CDR2 SYGVNS. The CDR3 protein is CASSVIGGGGNTIYF. CDR3 DNA sequence: TGTGCCAGCAGTGTCATAGGGGGCGGTGGAAACACCATATATTTT.

The chain combines TRBV20-1 with TRBJ1-1; D call uncertain. This CDR3 spans 11 amino acids. The germline V gene encodes CDR1 DFQATT and CDR2 SNEGSKA (reference sequence). V was trimmed by 7 bases and J by 6 bases, leaving 12 bases between them. The CDR3 sequence is CSVKPRAEAFF. CDR3 bases: TGCAGTGTCAAACCGCGGGCTGAAGCTTTCTTT.

The V and J genes are TRBV7-3 and TRBJ1-2; D is perhaps TRBD1 (5 bases). Germline V gives CDR1 SGHTA, CDR2 FQGTGA. Deletions cut 2 bases from V and 3 bases from J, with 13 bases between. This CDR3 spans 15 amino acids. CDR3 coding DNA: TGTGCCAGCAGCTTAGGGGCAGGGATCGACTATGGCTACACCTTC. It translates to CASSLGAGIDYGYTF.

This chain joins TRBV27 and TRBJ2-5, with D perhaps being TRBD1 or TRBD2 (5 bases each). V lost 6 bases to trimming and J lost 2 bases, with 13 bases between them. Germline CDR1 and CDR2: MNHEY and SMNVEV (reference sequence). The CDR3 length is 14 residues. The DNA for the CDR3 is TGTGCCAGCAGACCAGGGTGGAGGCAAGAGACCCAGTACTTC. Amino acids: CASRPGWRQETQYF.